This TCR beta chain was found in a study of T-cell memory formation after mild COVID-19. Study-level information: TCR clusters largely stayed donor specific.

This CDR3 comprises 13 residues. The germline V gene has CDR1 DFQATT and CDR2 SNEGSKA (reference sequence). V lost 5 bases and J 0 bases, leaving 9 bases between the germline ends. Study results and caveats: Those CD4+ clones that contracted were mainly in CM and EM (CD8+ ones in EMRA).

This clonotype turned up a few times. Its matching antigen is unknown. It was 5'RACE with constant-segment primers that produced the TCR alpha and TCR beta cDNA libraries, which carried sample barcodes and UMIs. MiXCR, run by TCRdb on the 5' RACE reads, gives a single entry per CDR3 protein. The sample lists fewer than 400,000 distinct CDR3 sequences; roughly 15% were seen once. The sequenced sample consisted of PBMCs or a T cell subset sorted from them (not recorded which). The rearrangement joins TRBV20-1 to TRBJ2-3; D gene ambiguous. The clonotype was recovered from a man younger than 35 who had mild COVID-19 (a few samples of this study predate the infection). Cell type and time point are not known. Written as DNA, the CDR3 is TGCAGTGCTCGGCGTGCTAGCACAGATACGCAGTATTTT. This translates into CSARRASTDTQYF.